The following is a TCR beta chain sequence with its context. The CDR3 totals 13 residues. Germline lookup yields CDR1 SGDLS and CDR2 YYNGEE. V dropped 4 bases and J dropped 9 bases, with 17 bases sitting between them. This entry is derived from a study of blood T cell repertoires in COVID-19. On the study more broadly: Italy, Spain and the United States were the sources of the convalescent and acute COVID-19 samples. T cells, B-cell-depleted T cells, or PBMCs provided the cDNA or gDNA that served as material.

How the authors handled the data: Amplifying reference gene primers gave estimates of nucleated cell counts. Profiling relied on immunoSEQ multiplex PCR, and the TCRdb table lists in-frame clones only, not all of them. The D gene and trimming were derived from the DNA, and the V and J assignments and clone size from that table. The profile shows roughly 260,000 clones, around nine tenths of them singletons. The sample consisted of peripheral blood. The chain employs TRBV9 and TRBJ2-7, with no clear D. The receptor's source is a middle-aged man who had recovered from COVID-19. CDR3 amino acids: CASSPAQATAQYF. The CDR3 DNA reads TGTGCCAGCAGCCCAGCCCAGGCTACGGCGCAGTACTTC.